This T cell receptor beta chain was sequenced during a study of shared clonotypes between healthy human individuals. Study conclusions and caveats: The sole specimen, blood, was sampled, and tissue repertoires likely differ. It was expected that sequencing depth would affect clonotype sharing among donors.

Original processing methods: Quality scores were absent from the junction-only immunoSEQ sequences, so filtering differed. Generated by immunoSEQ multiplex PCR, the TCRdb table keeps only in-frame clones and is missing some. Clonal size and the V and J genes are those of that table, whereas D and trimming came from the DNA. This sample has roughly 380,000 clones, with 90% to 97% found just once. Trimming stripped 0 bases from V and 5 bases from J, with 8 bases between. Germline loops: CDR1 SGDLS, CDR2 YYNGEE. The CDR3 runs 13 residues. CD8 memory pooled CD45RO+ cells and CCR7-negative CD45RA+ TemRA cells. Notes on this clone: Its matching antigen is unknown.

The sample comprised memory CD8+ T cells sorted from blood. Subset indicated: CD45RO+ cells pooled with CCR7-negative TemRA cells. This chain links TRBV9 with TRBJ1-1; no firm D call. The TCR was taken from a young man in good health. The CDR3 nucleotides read TGTGCCAGCAGCGTAGGGGGTTGGACTGAAGCTTTCTTT. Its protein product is CASSVGGWTEAFF.